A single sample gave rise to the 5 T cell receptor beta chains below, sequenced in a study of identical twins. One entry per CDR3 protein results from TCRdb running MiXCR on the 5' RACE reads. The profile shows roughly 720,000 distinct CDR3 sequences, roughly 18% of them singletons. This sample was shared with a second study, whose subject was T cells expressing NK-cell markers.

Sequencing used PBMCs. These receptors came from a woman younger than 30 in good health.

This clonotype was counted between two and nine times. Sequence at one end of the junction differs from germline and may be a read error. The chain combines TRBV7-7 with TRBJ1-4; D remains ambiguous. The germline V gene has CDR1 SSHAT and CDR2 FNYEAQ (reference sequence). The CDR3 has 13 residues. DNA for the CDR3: TGTGCTAGCAGCTTAACCCAGGAGGCCATTAGGTTTTTT. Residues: CASSLTQEAIRFF.

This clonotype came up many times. The CDR3 bases are TGTGCCAGCAGCCCGAACTCGGGGGGGACAGATACGCAGTATTTT. This translates into CASSPNSGGTDTQYF. The V call is TRBV13, the J call TRBJ2-3; 8 nucleotides line up with TRBD2. The J segment lost 3 bases and the V segment lost 5 bases, leaving 7 bases of the junction unmatched. CDR3 length: 15 residues. CDR1 is PRHDT and CDR2 is FYEKMQ in the germline V gene (reference sequence).

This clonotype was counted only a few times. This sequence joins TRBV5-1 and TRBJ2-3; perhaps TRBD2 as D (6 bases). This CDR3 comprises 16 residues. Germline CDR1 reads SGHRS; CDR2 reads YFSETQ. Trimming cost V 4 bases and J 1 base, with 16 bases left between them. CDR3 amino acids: CASSPGGEGGTDTQYF. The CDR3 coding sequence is TGCGCCAGCAGCCCCGGGGGAGAAGGCGGCACAGATACGCAGTATTTT.

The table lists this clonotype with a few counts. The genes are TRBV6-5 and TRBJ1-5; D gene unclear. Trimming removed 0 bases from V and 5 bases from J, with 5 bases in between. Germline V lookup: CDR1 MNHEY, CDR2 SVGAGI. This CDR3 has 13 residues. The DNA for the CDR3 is TGTGCCAGCAGTTACTCGGAGGATCAGCCCCAGCATTTT. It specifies CASSYSEDQPQHF.

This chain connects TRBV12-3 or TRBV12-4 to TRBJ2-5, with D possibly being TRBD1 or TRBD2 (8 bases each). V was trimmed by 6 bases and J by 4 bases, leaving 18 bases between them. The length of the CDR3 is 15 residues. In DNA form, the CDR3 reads TGTGCCAGCAGCCGGGGGGGCAGGGGGCTAGAGACCCAGTACTTC. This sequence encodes CASSRGGRGLETQYF.